This TCR beta chain was captured by sequencing in a study of T cells in Graves' hyperthyroidism and ophthalmopathy. A remark on this clonotype: What it binds is not known.

V lost 6 bases and J lost 0, with 12 bases in between. Per germline, CDR1 SEHNR and CDR2 FQNEAQ (reference sequence). This CDR3 contains 15 residues. Points from the study as a whole: Ophthalmopathy prediction by the model preceded onset by a median approximately 6.9 months. Appearing also in blood were most of the thyroid clonotypes expanded above 0.001.

What was amplified from RNA transcripts were TCR beta CDR3 regions. During a first-round RT-PCR of the TCR CDR3, the HTBI primer set was used. Using its own MiXCR run on the multiplex PCR reads, TCRdb lists one record per CDR3 protein. Seen here are hundreds of thousands of distinct CDR3 sequences, approximately 40% observed once, and the top ten hold over 8%. Researchers defined stable Graves' hyperthyroidism as no ophthalmopathy progression within 18 months. Diagnoses rested on clinical symptoms, serum thyroxine and TRAb, thyroid ultrasound and orbital computed tomography. This sequence joins TRBV7-9 and TRBJ1-3, with D uncertain. This clonotype was obtained from a man in his late teens or twenties with Graves' hyperthyroidism. Sequencing input: blood. The CDR3 region has the DNA TGTGCCAGCAGATCGGATTTAAGCTCTGGAAACACCATATATTTT. Protein product: CASRSDLSSGNTIYF.